A single sample gave rise to the 3 T cell receptor beta chains below, sequenced in a study of cytotoxic CD8 clonotypes in ibrutinib-treated CLL. The repertoire was sequenced with immunoSEQ multiplex PCR; TCRdb's copy has only in-frame clones and lacks some. This table holds about 45,000 clones, over 50% found once. Specimen: PBMCs, collected after 24 months of ibrutinib treatment. The receptors originated from a human donor with chronic lymphocytic leukemia.

The chain joins TRBV10-3 to TRBJ2-7, with 7 bases identical to TRBD1. Per germline, CDR1 ENHRY and CDR2 SYGVKD. CDR3 length: 14 residues. Trimming cost V 6 bases and J 4 bases; bases outside gene matches: 9. CDR3 nucleotide sequence: TGTGCCATCAGACCGGGACAGAAAATTTACGAGCAGTACTTC. Translation gives CAIRPGQKIYEQYF.

The chain links TRBV4-2 to TRBJ2-7; 8 positions agree with TRBD1. The CDR3 length is 13 residues. The germline V gene encodes CDR1 LGHNA and CDR2 YNFKEQ. The junction had 5 bases not matched to a gene; V was cut back by 3 bases and J by 7 bases. The chain's CDR3 is CASSHLRQGEQYF. In DNA form, the CDR3 reads TGTGCCAGCAGCCATCTGCGACAGGGGGAGCAGTACTTC.

This clone showed up just a few times. The rearrangement joins TRBV10-3 to TRBJ2-1; no definite D call. CDR3 length: 11 amino acids. In germline, CDR1 is ENHRY, CDR2 SYGVKD. With 7 bases removed from V and 4 bases from J, the gap between germline ends came to 5 bases. The CDR3 DNA follows: TGTGCCATCATGGGGTACAATGAGCAGTTCTTC. It specifies CAIMGYNEQFF.